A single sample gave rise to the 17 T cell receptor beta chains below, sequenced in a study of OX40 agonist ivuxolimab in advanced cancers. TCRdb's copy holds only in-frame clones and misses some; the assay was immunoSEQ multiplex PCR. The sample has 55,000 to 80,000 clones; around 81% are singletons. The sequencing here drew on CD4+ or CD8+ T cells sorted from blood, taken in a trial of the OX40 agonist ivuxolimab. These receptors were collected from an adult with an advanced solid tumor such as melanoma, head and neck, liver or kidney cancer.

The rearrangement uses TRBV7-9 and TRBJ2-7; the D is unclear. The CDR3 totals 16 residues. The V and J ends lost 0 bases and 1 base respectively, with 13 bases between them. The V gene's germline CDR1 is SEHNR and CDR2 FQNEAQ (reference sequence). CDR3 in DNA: TGTGCCAGCAGCTTAGCCACCGGGCCGAGTTCCTACGAGCAGTACTTC. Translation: CASSLATGPSSYEQYF.

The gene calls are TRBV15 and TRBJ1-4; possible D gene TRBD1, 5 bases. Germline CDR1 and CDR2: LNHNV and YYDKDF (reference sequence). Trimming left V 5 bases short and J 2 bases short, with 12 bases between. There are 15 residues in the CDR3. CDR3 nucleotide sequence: TGTGCCACCAGCGGAATACGGGGGACTAATGAAAAACTGTTTTTT. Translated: CATSGIRGTNEKLFF.

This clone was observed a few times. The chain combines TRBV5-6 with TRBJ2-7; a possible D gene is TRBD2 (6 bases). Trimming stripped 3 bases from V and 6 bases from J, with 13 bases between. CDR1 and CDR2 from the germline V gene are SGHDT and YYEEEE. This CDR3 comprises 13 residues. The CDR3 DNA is TGTGCCAGCAGCTCTGGGCGGGGTTTCGAGCAGTACTTC. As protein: CASSSGRGFEQYF. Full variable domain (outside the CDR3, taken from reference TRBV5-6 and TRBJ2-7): DAGVTQSPTHLIKTRGQQVTLRCSPKSGHDTVSWYQQALGQGPQFIFQYYEEEERQRGNFPDRFSGHQFPNYSSELNVNALLLGDSALYLCASSSGRGFEQYFGPGTRLTVT.

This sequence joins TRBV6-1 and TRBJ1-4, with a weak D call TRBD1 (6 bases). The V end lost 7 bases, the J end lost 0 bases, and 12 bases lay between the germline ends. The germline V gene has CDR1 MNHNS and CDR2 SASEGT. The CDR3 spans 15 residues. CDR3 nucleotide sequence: TGTGCCAGCACTACAGGGTTAGCAACTAATGAAAAACTGTTTTTT. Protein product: CASTTGLATNEKLFF.

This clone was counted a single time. This chain's CDR3 is CASSLKGGLTDTQYF. Written as DNA, the CDR3 is TGTGCCAGCAGCTTGAAGGGGGGCCTTACAGATACGCAGTATTTT. The chain carries TRBV5-4 and TRBJ2-3, with D perhaps TRBD1 or TRBD2 (6 bases each). The CDR3 consists of 15 residues. The ends were cut back, 1 base at V and 3 bases at J, with 12 bases in the middle. Germline V lookup: CDR1 SGHNT, CDR2 YYREEE (reference sequence).

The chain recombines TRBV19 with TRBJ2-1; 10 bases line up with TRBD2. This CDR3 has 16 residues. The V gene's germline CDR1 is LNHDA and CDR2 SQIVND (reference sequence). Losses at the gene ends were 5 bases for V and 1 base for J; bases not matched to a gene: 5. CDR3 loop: CASSSSGGESYNEQFF. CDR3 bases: TGTGCCAGTAGTTCAAGCGGGGGGGAATCCTACAATGAGCAGTTCTTC.

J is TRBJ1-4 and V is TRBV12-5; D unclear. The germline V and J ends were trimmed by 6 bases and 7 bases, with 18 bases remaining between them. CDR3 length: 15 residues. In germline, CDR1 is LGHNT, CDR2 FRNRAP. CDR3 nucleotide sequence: TGTGCTAGTGGACCCGGACTTACCTGGGGTGAAAAACTGTTTTTT. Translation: CASGPGLTWGEKLFF.

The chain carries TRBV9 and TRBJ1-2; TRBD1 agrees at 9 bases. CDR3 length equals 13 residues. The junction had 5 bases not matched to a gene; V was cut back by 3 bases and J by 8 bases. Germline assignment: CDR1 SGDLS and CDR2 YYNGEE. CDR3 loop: CASSGGQGKGYTF. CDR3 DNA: TGTGCCAGCAGCGGAGGACAGGGGAAGGGCTACACCTTC. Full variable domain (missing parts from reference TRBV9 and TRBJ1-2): DSGVTQTPKHLITATGQRVTLRCSPRSGDLSVYWYQQSLDQGLQFLIQYYNGEERAKGNILERFSAQQFPDLHSELNLSSLELGDSALYFCASSGGQGKGYTFGSGTRLTVV.

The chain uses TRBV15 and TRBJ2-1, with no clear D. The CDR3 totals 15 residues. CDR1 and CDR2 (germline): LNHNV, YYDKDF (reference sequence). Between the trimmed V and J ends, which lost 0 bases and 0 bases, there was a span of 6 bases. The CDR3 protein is CATSRDKSSYNEQFF. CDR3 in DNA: TGTGCCACCAGCAGAGACAAGAGCTCCTACAATGAGCAGTTCTTC.

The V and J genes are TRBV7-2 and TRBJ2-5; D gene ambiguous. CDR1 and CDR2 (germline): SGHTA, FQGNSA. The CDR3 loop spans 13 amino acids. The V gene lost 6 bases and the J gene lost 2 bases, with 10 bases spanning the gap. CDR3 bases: TGTGCCAGCAGTCGGGCCTTACAAGAGACCCAGTACTTC. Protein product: CASSRALQETQYF.

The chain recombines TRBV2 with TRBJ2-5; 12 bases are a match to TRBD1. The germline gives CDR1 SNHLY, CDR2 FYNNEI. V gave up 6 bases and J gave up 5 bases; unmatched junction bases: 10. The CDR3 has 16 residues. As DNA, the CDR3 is TGTGCCAGCAGGCACGCCGGGACAGGGGGCGCGGAGACCCAGTACTTC. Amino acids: CASRHAGTGGAETQYF.

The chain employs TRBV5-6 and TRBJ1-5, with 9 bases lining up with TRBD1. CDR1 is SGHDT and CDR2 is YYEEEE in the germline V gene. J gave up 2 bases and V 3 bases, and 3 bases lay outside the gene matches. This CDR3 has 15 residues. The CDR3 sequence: CASSSDRGGNQPQHF. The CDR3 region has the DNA TGTGCCAGCAGCTCGGACAGGGGCGGCAATCAGCCCCAGCATTTT.

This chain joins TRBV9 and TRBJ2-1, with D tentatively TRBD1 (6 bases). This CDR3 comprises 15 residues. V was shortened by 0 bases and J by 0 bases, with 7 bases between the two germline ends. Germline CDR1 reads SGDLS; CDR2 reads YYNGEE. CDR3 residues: CASSVDRVSYNEQFF. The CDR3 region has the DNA TGTGCCAGCAGCGTAGACAGGGTCTCCTACAATGAGCAGTTCTTC. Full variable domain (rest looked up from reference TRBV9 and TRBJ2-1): DSGVTQTPKHLITATGQRVTLRCSPRSGDLSVYWYQQSLDQGLQFLIQYYNGEERAKGNILERFSAQQFPDLHSELNLSSLELGDSALYFCASSVDRVSYNEQFFGPGTRLTVL.

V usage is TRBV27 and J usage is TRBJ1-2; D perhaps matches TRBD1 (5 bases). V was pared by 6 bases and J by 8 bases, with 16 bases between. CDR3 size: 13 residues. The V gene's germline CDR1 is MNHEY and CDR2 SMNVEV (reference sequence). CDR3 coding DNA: TGTGCCAGCAGGGGTGGCGGGGCGCGAGGCTACACCTTC. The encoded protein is CASRGGGARGYTF.

The CDR3 loop is CASSLTAPGTGDGEQYF. The CDR3 nucleotides are TGCGCCAGCAGCTTGACGGCGCCCGGGACAGGGGACGGCGAGCAGTACTTC. This chain joins TRBV5-1 and TRBJ2-7; the match to TRBD1 covers 10 bases. There are 17 residues in the CDR3. J lost 6 bases, V lost 1 base, and 13 bases had no gene match. The germline V gene encodes CDR1 SGHRS and CDR2 YFSETQ.

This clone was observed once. CDR3 sequence (DNA): TGTGCCAGCAGCTTAGCAGGGATCTCAACCTACAATGAGCAGTTCTTC. This gives the protein CASSLAGISTYNEQFF. The chain links TRBV11-2 to TRBJ2-1, with a weak D call TRBD1 (5 bases). V was clipped by 1 base and J by 2 bases, with 12 bases between them. This CDR3 has 16 residues. Germline CDR1 is SGHAT and CDR2 is FQNNGV.

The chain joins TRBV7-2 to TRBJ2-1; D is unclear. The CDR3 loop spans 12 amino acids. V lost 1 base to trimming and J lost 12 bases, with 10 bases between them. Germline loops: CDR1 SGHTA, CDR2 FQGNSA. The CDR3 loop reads CASSLVATRQFF. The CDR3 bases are TGTGCCAGCAGCTTAGTGGCTACTCGGCAGTTCTTC.